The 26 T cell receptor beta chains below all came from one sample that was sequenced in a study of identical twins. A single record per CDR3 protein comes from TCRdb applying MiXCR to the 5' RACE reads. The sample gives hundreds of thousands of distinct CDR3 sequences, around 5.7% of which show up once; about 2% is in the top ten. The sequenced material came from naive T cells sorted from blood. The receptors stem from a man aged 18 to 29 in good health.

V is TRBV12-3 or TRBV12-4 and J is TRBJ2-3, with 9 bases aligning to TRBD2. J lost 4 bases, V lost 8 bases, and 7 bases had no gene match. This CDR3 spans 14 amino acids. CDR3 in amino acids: CASRPAGGPDTQYF. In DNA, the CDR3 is TGTGCCAGCCGACCGGCGGGAGGGCCAGATACGCAGTATTTT.

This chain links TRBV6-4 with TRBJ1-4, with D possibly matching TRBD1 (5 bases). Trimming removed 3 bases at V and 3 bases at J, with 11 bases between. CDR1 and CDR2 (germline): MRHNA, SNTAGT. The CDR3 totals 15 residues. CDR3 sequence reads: CASSDSLGANEKLFF. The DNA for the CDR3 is TGTGCCAGCAGTGATTCGTTGGGGGCTAATGAAAAACTGTTTTTT.

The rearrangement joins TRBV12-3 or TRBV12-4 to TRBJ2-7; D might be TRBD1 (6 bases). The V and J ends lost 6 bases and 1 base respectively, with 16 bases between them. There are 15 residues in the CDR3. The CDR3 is CASSQGRTGSYEQYV. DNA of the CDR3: TGTGCCAGCAGCCAGGGGAGAACGGGATCCTACGAGCAGTACGTC.

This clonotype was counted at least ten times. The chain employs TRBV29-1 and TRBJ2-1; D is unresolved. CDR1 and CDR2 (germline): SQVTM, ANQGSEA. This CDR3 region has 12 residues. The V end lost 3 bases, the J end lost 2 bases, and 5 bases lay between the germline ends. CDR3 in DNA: TGCAGCGTTGACAGAACCTACAATGAGCAGTTCTTC. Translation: CSVDRTYNEQFF.

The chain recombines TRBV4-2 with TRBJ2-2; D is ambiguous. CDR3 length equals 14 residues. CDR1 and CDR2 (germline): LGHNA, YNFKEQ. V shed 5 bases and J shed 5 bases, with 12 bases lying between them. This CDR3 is CASSYERRTGELFF. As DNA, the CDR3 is TGTGCCAGCAGCTACGAAAGGCGGACCGGGGAGCTGTTTTTT.

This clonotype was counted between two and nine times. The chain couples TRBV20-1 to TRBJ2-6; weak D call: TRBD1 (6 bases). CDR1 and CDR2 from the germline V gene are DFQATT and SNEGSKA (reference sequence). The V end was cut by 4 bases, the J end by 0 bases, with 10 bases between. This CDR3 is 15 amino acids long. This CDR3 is CSATRQDSGANVLTF. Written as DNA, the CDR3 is TGCAGTGCTACTAGACAGGACTCTGGGGCCAACGTCCTGACTTTC.

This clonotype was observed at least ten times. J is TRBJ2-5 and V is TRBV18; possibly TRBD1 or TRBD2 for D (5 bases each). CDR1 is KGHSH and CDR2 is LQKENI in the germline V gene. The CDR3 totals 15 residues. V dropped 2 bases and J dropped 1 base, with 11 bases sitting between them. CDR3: CASSPGTVGQETQYF. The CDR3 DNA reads TGTGCCAGCTCACCAGGGACCGTTGGCCAAGAGACCCAGTACTTC.

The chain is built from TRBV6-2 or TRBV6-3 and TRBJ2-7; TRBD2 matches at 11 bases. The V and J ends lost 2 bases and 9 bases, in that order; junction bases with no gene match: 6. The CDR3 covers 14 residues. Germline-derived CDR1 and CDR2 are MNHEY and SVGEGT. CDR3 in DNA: TGTGCCAGCAGTTACCGGACTAGCGGGCGAGGGCAGTACTTC. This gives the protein CASSYRTSGRGQYF.

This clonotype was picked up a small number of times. The CDR3, as DNA: TGTGCCAGTAGTATAGTCGGGCAGGGGGGTCAGCCCCAGCATTTT. This encodes CASSIVGQGGQPQHF. This chain joins TRBV19 and TRBJ1-5; 7 positions agree with TRBD1. V was clipped by 1 base and J by 6 bases; unmatched bases: 6. The CDR3 runs to 15 residues. Germline V lookup: CDR1 LNHDA, CDR2 SQIVND (reference sequence). Full variable domain (outside the CDR3, taken from reference TRBV19 and TRBJ1-5): DGGITQSPKYLFRKEGQNVTLSCEQNLNHDAMYWYRQDPGQGLRLIYYSQIVNDFQKGDIAEGYSVSREKKESFPLTVTSAQKNPTAFYLCASSIVGQGGQPQHFGDGTRLSIL.

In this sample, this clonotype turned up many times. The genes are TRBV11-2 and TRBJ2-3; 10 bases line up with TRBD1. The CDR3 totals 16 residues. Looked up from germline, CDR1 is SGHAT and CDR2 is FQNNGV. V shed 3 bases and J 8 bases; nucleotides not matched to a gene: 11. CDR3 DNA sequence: TGTGCCAGCAGCTTCCAGACAGGGGGCCCTTTAGGTACGCAGTATTTT. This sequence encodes CASSFQTGGPLGTQYF. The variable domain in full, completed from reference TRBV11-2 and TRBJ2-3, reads EAGVAQSPRYKIIEKRQSVAFWCNPISGHATLYWYQQILGQGPKLLIQFQNNGVVDDSQLPKDRFSAERLKGVDSTLKIQPAKLEDSAVYLCASSFQTGGPLGTQYFGPGTRLTVL.

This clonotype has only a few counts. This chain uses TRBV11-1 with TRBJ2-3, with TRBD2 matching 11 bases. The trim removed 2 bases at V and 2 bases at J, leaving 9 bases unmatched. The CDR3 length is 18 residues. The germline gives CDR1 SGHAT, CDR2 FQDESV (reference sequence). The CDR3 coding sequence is TGTGCCAGCAGCTTAATCGGGACTAGCGGTTTCCTCACAGATACGCAGTATTTT. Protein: CASSLIGTSGFLTDTQYF.

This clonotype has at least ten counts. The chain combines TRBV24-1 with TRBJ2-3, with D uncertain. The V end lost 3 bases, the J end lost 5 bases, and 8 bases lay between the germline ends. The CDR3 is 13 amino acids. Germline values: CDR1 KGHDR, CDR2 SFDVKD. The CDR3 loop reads CATSDPSVDTQYF. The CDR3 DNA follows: TGTGCCACCAGTGATCCCTCTGTAGATACGCAGTATTTT.

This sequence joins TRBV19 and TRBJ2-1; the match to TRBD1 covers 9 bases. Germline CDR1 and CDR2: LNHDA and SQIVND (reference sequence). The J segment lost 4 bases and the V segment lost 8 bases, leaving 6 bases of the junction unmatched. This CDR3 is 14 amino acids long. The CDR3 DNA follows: TGTGCCAGTTCGACAGGGGGGCGTTACAATGAGCAGTTCTTC. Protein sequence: CASSTGGRYNEQFF.

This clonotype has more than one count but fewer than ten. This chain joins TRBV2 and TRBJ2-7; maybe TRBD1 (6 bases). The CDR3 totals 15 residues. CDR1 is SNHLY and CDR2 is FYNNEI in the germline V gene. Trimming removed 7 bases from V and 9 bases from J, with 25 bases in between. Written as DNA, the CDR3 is TGTGCCAGCACCCTTGGACAGATTCTTTCTTCGCGGCAGTACTTC. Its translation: CASTLGQILSSRQYF.

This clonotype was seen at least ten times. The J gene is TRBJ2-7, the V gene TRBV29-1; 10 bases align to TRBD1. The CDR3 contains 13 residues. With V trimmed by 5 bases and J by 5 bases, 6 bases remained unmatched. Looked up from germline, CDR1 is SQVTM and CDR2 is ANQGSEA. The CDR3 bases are TGCAGCGTTATGACAGGGGGCTTGAACGAGCAGTACTTC. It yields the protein CSVMTGGLNEQYF.

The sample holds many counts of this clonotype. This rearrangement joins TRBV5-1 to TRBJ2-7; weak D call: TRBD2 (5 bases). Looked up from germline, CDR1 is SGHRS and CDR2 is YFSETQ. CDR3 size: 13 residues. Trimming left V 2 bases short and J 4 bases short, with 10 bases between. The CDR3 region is CASSLNRGYEQYV. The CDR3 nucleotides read TGCGCCAGCAGCTTAAATCGGGGTTACGAGCAGTACGTC.

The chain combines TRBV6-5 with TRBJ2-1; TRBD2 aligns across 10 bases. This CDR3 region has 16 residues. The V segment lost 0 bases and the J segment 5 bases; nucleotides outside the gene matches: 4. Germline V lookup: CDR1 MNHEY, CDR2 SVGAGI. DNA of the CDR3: TGTGCCAGCAGTTACTCGTTAGCGGGAGGCGACAATGAGCAGTTCTTC. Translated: CASSYSLAGGDNEQFF.

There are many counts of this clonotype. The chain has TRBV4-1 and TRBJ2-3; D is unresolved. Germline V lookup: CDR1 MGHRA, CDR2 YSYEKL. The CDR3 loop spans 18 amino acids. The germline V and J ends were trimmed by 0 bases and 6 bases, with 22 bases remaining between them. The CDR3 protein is CASSQDMGNSHVIDTQYF. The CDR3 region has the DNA TGCGCCAGCAGCCAAGATATGGGGAACAGTCATGTCATCGATACGCAGTATTTT.

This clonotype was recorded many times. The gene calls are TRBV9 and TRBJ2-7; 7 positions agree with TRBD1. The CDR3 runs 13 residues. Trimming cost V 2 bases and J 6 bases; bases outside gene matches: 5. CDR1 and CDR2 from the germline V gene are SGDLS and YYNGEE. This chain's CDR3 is CASSVRDSLEQYF. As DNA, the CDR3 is TGTGCCAGCAGCGTCCGGGACAGCCTCGAGCAGTACTTC.

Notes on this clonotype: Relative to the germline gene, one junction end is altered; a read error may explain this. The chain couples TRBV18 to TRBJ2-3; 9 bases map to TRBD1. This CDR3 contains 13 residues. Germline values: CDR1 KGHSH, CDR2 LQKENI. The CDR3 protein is CVSSGTGTDTQYF. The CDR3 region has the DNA TGTGTCAGCTCAGGGACAGGGACAGATACGCAGTATTTT.

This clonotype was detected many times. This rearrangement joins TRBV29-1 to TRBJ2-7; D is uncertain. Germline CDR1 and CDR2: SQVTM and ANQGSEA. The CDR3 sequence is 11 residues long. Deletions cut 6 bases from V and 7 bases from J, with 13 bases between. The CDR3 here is CSVSGFGEQYF. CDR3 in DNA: TGCAGCGTCTCCGGTTTTGGTGAGCAGTACTTC.

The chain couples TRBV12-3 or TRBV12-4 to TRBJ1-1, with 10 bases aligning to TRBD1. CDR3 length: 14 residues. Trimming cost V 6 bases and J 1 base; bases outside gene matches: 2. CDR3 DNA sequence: TGTGCCAGCAGCAGACAGGGGGCGAACACTGAAGCTTTCTTT. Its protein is CASSRQGANTEAFF.

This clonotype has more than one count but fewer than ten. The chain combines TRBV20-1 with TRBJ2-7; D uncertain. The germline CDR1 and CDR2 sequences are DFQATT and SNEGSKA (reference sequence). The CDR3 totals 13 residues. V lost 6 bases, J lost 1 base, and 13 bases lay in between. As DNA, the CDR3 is TGCAGTGCCCCCTCCCCCGGGTCCTACGAGCAGTACTTC. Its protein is CSAPSPGSYEQYF.

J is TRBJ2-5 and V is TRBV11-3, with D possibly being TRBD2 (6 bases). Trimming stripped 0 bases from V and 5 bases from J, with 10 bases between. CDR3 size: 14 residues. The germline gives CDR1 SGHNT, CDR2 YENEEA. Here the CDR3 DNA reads TGTGCCAGCAGCTTAGATCCCGGGAGCGAGACCCAGTACTTC. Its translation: CASSLDPGSETQYF. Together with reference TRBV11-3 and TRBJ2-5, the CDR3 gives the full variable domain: EAGVVQSPRYKIIEKKQPVAFWCNPISGHNTLYWYLQNLGQGPELLIRYENEEAVDDSQLPKDRFSAERLKGVDSTLKIQPAELGDSAVYLCASSLDPGSETQYFGPGTRLLVL.

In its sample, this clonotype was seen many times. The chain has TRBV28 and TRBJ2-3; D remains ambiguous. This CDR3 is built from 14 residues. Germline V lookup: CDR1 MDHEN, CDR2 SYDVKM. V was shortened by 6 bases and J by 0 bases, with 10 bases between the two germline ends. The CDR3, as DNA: TGTGCCAGCAGACCTCTAGAGAGCACAGATACGCAGTATTTT. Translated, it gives CASRPLESTDTQYF.

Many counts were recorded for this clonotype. The CDR3 loop is CSASGRRLSTQYF. The CDR3 DNA sequence: TGCAGTGCTAGTGGGCGGCGGCTAAGCACGCAGTATTTT. This chain joins TRBV20-1 and TRBJ2-3; the D is unclear. The CDR3 sequence is 13 residues long. V was shortened by 3 bases and J by 9 bases, with 16 bases between the two germline ends. In germline, CDR1 is DFQATT, CDR2 SNEGSKA (reference sequence).